This T cell receptor (beta chain) was observed in a study of identical twins. Unique molecular identifiers were present on cDNA, and template switching added a universal primer site. TCRdb processed the 5' RACE reads anew with MiXCR; each CDR3 protein has one entry. The sample lists hundreds of thousands of distinct CDR3 sequences; about 22% were seen once. Donors were all healthy Caucasians. This clonotype was recorded a few times. V was shortened by 3 bases and J by 1 base, with 9 bases between the two germline ends. The CDR3 sequence is 14 residues long. These same data were also listed under a study on yellow fever vaccine responses in identical twins.

The receptor was derived from a woman aged 18 to 35 in good health. The specimen sequenced was CD4+ T cells sorted from blood. The chain is built from TRBV12-3 or TRBV12-4 and TRBJ2-5; the D gene is possibly TRBD1 (5 bases). CDR3 in amino acids: CASSFDRPQETQYF. CDR3 sequence (DNA): TGTGCCAGCAGTTTTGACAGACCCCAAGAGACCCAGTACTTC.